Listed below are T cell receptor beta chains from one sample, sequenced in a study of human T cells and chemical hapten exposure. TCRdb re-called the RACE reads with MiXCR, one entry per CDR3 protein. The sample lists around 330,000 distinct CDR3 sequences; around 5% were seen once. The specimen comprised whole blood, sampled in connection with sensitization to the hapten diphenylcyclopropenone (DPC). These receptors came from a woman aged 18-30 years with alopecia areata. Some clones in this sample may be carry-over from other donors' samples. CDR3s include the opening cysteine and the closing phenylalanine or tryptophan. Each record gives: clone size, V gene, D gene, J gene, CDR3 protein, CDR3 DNA. A D gene is named only where the DNA matches it firmly. For some rows the clone size is stated as once, few or many, or as a class when expanded; others skip it.

clone size: many; V gene: TRBV2; D gene: TRBD1; J gene: TRBJ1-5; CDR3 protein: CASNGQGNQPQHF; CDR3 DNA: TGTGCCAGCAACGGACAGGGCAATCAGCCCCAGCATTTT
clone size: many; V gene: TRBV5-1; D gene: -; J gene: TRBJ1-4; CDR3 protein: CASSTGQRGEKLFF; CDR3 DNA: TGCGCCAGCAGCACGGGACAACGCGGGGAAAAACTGTTTTTT
clone size: few; V gene: TRBV5-6; D gene: -; J gene: TRBJ1-6; CDR3 protein: CASSFHDTYNSPLHF; CDR3 DNA: TGTGCCAGCAGCTTTCACGACACTTATAATTCACCCCTCCACTTT
clone size: few; V gene: TRBV7-8; D gene: TRBD1; J gene: TRBJ2-4; CDR3 protein: CASSPDRVYIQYF; CDR3 DNA: TGTGCCAGCAGCCCAGACAGGGTTTACATTCAGTACTTC
clone size: many; V gene: TRBV7-9; D gene: -; J gene: TRBJ2-7; CDR3 protein: CASSLGTYEQYF; CDR3 DNA: TGTGCCAGCAGCTTAGGGACCTACGAGCAGTACTTC
clone size: few; V gene: TRBV28; D gene: TRBD1; J gene: TRBJ2-7; CDR3 protein: CASSKGGGVSTYEQYF; CDR3 DNA: TGTGCCAGCAGTAAAGGGGGCGGTGTATCAACCTACGAGCAGTACTTC
clone size: -; V gene: TRBV5-1; D gene: TRBD1; J gene: TRBJ2-3; CDR3 protein: CASSTGQEVKGDTQYF; CDR3 DNA: TGCGCCAGCAGCACGGGACAGGAGGTCAAAGGAGATACGCAGTATTTT
clone size: -; V gene: TRBV15; D gene: -; J gene: TRBJ1-4; CDR3 protein: CATSSNRESSWNEKLFF; CDR3 DNA: TGTGCCACCAGCAGTAACAGGGAGTCGTCCTGGAATGAAAAACTGTTTTTT
clone size: -; V gene: TRBV10-3; D gene: -; J gene: TRBJ1-3; CDR3 protein: CAISESLGNTIYF; CDR3 DNA: TGTGCCATCAGTGAATCACTTGGAAACACCATATATTTT
clone size: many; V gene: TRBV7-2; D gene: TRBD1; J gene: TRBJ1-5; CDR3 protein: CASSPQGTPQRGQPQHF; CDR3 DNA: TGTGCCAGCAGCCCACAGGGGACACCACAACGGGGACAGCCCCAGCATTTT